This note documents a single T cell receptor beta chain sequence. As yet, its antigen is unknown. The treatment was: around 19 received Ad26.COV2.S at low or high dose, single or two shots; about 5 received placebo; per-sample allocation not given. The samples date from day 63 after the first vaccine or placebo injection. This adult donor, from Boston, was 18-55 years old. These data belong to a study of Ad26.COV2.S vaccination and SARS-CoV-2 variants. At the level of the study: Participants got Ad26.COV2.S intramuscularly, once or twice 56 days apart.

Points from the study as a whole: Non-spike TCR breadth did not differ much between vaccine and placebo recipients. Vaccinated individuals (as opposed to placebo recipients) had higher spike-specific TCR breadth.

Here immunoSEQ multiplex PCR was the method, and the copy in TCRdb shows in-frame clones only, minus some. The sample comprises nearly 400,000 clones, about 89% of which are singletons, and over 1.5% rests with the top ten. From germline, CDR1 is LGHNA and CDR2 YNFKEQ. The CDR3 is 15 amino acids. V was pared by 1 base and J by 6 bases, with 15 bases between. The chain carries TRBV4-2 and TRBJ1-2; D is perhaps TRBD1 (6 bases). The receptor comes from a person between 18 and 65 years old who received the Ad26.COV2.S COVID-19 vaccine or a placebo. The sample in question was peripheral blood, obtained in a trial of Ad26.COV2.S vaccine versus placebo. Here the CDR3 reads CASSQVETRGHGYTF. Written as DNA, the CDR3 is TGTGCCAGCAGCCAAGTGGAGACCAGGGGCCATGGCTACACCTTC.